This T cell receptor beta chain is drawn from a study of radiotherapy plus CTLA-4 blockade in lung cancer. Points on this clone: As yet, its antigen is unknown.

The germline V and J ends were trimmed by 2 bases and 0 bases, with 15 bases remaining between them. Germline assignment: CDR1 GTSNPN and CDR2 SVGIG (reference sequence). This CDR3 spans 16 amino acids. The study gave focal radiation plus ipilimumab CTLA-4 blockade to patients with chemo-refractory metastatic non-small-cell lung cancer. The study's findings and limits: According to reports, early shifts in blood T cell clones, alongside interferon-beta, forecast response most accurately.

The data were produced by immunoSEQ multiplex PCR, yet TCRdb's version contains in-frame clones alone and is incomplete. The table lists just under 60,000 clones, around four fifths of them singletons. This receptor was taken from a human donor with non-small cell lung cancer who had a partial response to radiotherapy plus ipilimumab. The sample was peripheral blood, taken from a patient treated with radiotherapy plus ipilimumab. The chain uses TRBV30 and TRBJ2-3; a possible D gene is TRBD2 (6 bases). CDR3 nucleotide sequence: TGTGCCTGGAGTCCCCTCTACGGAGGGAGCACAGATACGCAGTATTTT. Protein product: CAWSPLYGGSTDTQYF. Together with reference TRBV30 and TRBJ2-3, the CDR3 gives the full variable domain: SQTIHQWPATLVQPVGSPLSLECTVEGTSNPNLYWYRQAAGRGLQLLFYSVGIGQISSEVPQNLSASRPQDRQFILSSKKLLLSDSGFYLCAWSPLYGGSTDTQYFGPGTRLTVL.